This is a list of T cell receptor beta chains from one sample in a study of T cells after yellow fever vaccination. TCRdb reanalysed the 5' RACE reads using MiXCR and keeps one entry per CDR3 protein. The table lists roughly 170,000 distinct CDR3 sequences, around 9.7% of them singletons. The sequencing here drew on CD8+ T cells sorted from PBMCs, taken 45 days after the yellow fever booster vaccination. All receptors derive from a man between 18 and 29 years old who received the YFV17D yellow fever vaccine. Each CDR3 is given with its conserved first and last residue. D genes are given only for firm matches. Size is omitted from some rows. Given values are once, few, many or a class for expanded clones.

cdr3_nt: TGCGCCAGCAGCCAGACTAGCGGGGGATCCAATGAGCAGTTCTTC; cdr3_aa: CASSQTSGGSNEQFF; d_call: TRBD2; v_call: TRBV4-3; j_call: TRBJ2-1; clone_size: NA
cdr3_nt: TGTGCCAGCAGTGAGGGGCTAGCGAGCAATGAGCAGTTCTTC; cdr3_aa: CASSEGLASNEQFF; d_call: NA; v_call: TRBV6-1; j_call: TRBJ2-1; clone_size: few
cdr3_nt: TGCGCCAGCAGCGTCAGCCGATCCTACGAGCAGTACTTC; cdr3_aa: CASSVSRSYEQYF; d_call: NA; v_call: TRBV4-1; j_call: TRBJ2-7; clone_size: few
cdr3_nt: TGCGCCAGCAGCCACCTAGTGGGGTCCTCTGGAAACACCATATATTTT; cdr3_aa: CASSHLVGSSGNTIYF; d_call: NA; v_call: TRBV4-1; j_call: TRBJ1-3; clone_size: NA
cdr3_nt: TGCGCCAGCAGCTTGACTAGCGGGGTCACCGGGGAGCTGTTTTTT; cdr3_aa: CASSLTSGVTGELFF; d_call: TRBD2; v_call: TRBV5-1; j_call: TRBJ2-2; clone_size: few
cdr3_nt: TGTGCCAGCAGCACTACCAGAGCCAATGAGCAGTTCTTC; cdr3_aa: CASSTTRANEQFF; d_call: NA; v_call: TRBV7-9; j_call: TRBJ2-1; clone_size: few
cdr3_nt: TGTGCCAGCAGGGGGCGGGCCCGGGCGAACACTGAAGCTTTCTTT; cdr3_aa: CASRGRARANTEAFF; d_call: NA; v_call: TRBV2; j_call: TRBJ1-1; clone_size: NA
cdr3_nt: TGTGCCAGCAGCAAACCGGGACAGGGATCCTATGGCTACACCTTC; cdr3_aa: CASSKPGQGSYGYTF; d_call: TRBD1; v_call: TRBV9; j_call: TRBJ1-2; clone_size: NA
cdr3_nt: TGTGCCAGCAGCTCCCGAAGGGTAGAGGAGAATGAAAAACTGTTTTTT; cdr3_aa: CASSSRRVEENEKLFF; d_call: NA; v_call: TRBV7-9; j_call: TRBJ1-4; clone_size: few
cdr3_nt: TGTGCCAGCTCACCCCCGCGGGACAGGGGCCAAGAGACCCAGTACTTC; cdr3_aa: CASSPPRDRGQETQYF; d_call: TRBD1; v_call: TRBV18; j_call: TRBJ2-5; clone_size: few
cdr3_nt: TGTGCCAGCAGCCAATTCGGGGACAGGCCGTTCTCTGAAGCTTTCTTT; cdr3_aa: CASSQFGDRPFSEAFF; d_call: TRBD1; v_call: TRBV7-8; j_call: TRBJ1-1; clone_size: NA
cdr3_nt: TGTGCCAGCAGTGCCCGGGACAGGGCAGTCTATGGCTACACCTTC; cdr3_aa: CASSARDRAVYGYTF; d_call: TRBD1; v_call: TRBV12-3/TRBV12-4; j_call: TRBJ1-2; clone_size: NA
cdr3_nt: TGTGCCAGCACCCAAGCCCGGGGGGGAGTTTTTGGAAACACCATATATTTT; cdr3_aa: CASTQARGGVFGNTIYF; d_call: NA; v_call: TRBV12-3/TRBV12-4; j_call: TRBJ1-3; clone_size: NA
cdr3_nt: TGTGCCAGCAGCAGACAGGGATCAGCTGAAGCTTTCTTT; cdr3_aa: CASSRQGSAEAFF; d_call: TRBD1; v_call: TRBV7-9; j_call: TRBJ1-1; clone_size: NA
cdr3_nt: TGTGCCAGCAGTTTGGGGACAGTCGGCGGGGAGCTGTTTTTT; cdr3_aa: CASSLGTVGGELFF; d_call: TRBD1; v_call: TRBV27; j_call: TRBJ2-2; clone_size: many
cdr3_nt: TGTGCCAGCAGCTTGGGGACTAGCGGGGGAGCAGAGACCCAGTACTTC; cdr3_aa: CASSLGTSGGAETQYF; d_call: TRBD2; v_call: TRBV5-4; j_call: TRBJ2-5; clone_size: NA
cdr3_nt: TGTGCCAGCAGTCCACCAGGGAACTATAATTCACCCCTCCACTTT; cdr3_aa: CASSPPGNYNSPLHF; d_call: NA; v_call: TRBV28; j_call: TRBJ1-6; clone_size: NA
cdr3_nt: TGCGCCAGCAGCCCCGCGGTGACTAGCGGGGTTCATGAGCAGTTCTTC; cdr3_aa: CASSPAVTSGVHEQFF; d_call: TRBD2; v_call: TRBV5-1; j_call: TRBJ2-1; clone_size: many
cdr3_nt: TGTGCCAGCAGCCGGGGGGCAGGGAGCACTGAAGCTTTCTTT; cdr3_aa: CASSRGAGSTEAFF; d_call: NA; v_call: TRBV7-9; j_call: TRBJ1-1; clone_size: few
cdr3_nt: TGCGCCAGCAGCTGGGGAATCAAGCGTCCTATTAGTTCCCCCTACGAGCAGTACTTC; cdr3_aa: CASSWGIKRPISSPYEQYF; d_call: NA; v_call: TRBV5-1; j_call: TRBJ2-7; clone_size: few
cdr3_nt: TGTGCCAGCAGTGAAGGGTCAAACGTTGATGAGACCCAGTACTTC; cdr3_aa: CASSEGSNVDETQYF; d_call: NA; v_call: TRBV6-1; j_call: TRBJ2-5; clone_size: NA
cdr3_nt: TGTGCCAGCAGCCGCGGGGCAGGGTACGAGCAGTACTTC; cdr3_aa: CASSRGAGYEQYF; d_call: NA; v_call: TRBV5-4; j_call: TRBJ2-7; clone_size: few
cdr3_nt: TGTGCCAGCAGTGCCACAGGGGGCGGTTGGTCCTACAATGAGCAGTTCTTC; cdr3_aa: CASSATGGGWSYNEQFF; d_call: TRBD1; v_call: TRBV6-1; j_call: TRBJ2-1; clone_size: NA
cdr3_nt: TGTGCCAGCAGTACATACCCAGCTAACACTGAAGCTTTCTTT; cdr3_aa: CASSTYPANTEAFF; d_call: NA; v_call: TRBV6-6; j_call: TRBJ1-1; clone_size: NA
cdr3_nt: TGTGCCAGCAGTTACAACCCTCACACCGGGGAGCTGTTTTTT; cdr3_aa: CASSYNPHTGELFF; d_call: NA; v_call: TRBV6-2/TRBV6-3; j_call: TRBJ2-2; clone_size: few
cdr3_nt: TGTGCCAGCAGCCAAGATTGGGCGGGGACGTACGAGCAGTACTTC; cdr3_aa: CASSQDWAGTYEQYF; d_call: NA; v_call: TRBV14; j_call: TRBJ2-7; clone_size: many
cdr3_nt: TGTGCCAGCAGTTCCTTGATACATTATAGCAATCAGCCCCAGCATTTT; cdr3_aa: CASSSLIHYSNQPQHF; d_call: NA; v_call: TRBV6-6; j_call: TRBJ1-5; clone_size: few
cdr3_nt: TGTGCCAGCAGCCAAGATCTCGCCCCGGGGATGAGCACAGATACGCAGTATTTT; cdr3_aa: CASSQDLAPGMSTDTQYF; d_call: NA; v_call: TRBV3-1; j_call: TRBJ2-3; clone_size: many
cdr3_nt: TGCGCCAGCAGCCTGACAGGGGGAACGGACTATGGCTACACCTTC; cdr3_aa: CASSLTGGTDYGYTF; d_call: TRBD1; v_call: TRBV4-1; j_call: TRBJ1-2; clone_size: NA
cdr3_nt: TGCAGCGTTGACGGTTATGGACAGGAATCCAATGAGCAGTTCTTC; cdr3_aa: CSVDGYGQESNEQFF; d_call: TRBD1; v_call: TRBV29-1; j_call: TRBJ2-1; clone_size: NA
cdr3_nt: TGTGCCATTTCCGGGACTAGCAGCACAGATACGCAGTATTTT; cdr3_aa: CAISGTSSTDTQYF; d_call: TRBD2; v_call: TRBV10-3; j_call: TRBJ2-3; clone_size: few
cdr3_nt: TGCGCCAGCAGCCAAGTAGGGACAGGGAACACTGAAGCTTTCTTT; cdr3_aa: CASSQVGTGNTEAFF; d_call: TRBD1; v_call: TRBV4-1; j_call: TRBJ1-1; clone_size: few
cdr3_nt: TGCAGTGCTATGCGGGGGACAGATATCAAAAACATTCAGTACTTC; cdr3_aa: CSAMRGTDIKNIQYF; d_call: NA; v_call: TRBV20-1; j_call: TRBJ2-4; clone_size: many
cdr3_nt: TGCGCCAGCAGCCAAGCTCAGGGGAGCCCTTGGTACTTC; cdr3_aa: CASSQAQGSPWYF; d_call: NA; v_call: TRBV4-1; j_call: TRBJ2-7; clone_size: few
cdr3_nt: TGTGCCAGCAGCTTGGAGCAGGGACAGCCTAGCACAGATACGCAGTATTTT; cdr3_aa: CASSLEQGQPSTDTQYF; d_call: TRBD1; v_call: TRBV5-4; j_call: TRBJ2-3; clone_size: NA
cdr3_nt: TGTGCCAGCACCTTACAGGGGGGAGGCTATGGCTACACCTTC; cdr3_aa: CASTLQGGGYGYTF; d_call: TRBD1; v_call: TRBV5-6; j_call: TRBJ1-2; clone_size: few
cdr3_nt: TGCAGCGTCGCCGCGGGGTCTAGCGAGCAGTACTTC; cdr3_aa: CSVAAGSSEQYF; d_call: NA; v_call: TRBV29-1; j_call: TRBJ2-7; clone_size: NA
cdr3_nt: TGTGCCAGCAGCTCAGCGAGGACAGGGACAGAGACCCAGTACTTC; cdr3_aa: CASSSARTGTETQYF; d_call: TRBD1; v_call: TRBV7-8; j_call: TRBJ2-5; clone_size: few
cdr3_nt: TGTGCCAGCAGCGTAGCCAGATCCCCCTTTCCGCGAAATGAGCAGTTCTTC; cdr3_aa: CASSVARSPFPRNEQFF; d_call: NA; v_call: TRBV9; j_call: TRBJ2-1; clone_size: NA
cdr3_nt: TGCGCCAGCAGCCACATACCCCCGGAAATCCATGAAGCTTTCTTT; cdr3_aa: CASSHIPPEIHEAFF; d_call: NA; v_call: TRBV4-3; j_call: TRBJ1-1; clone_size: NA
cdr3_nt: TGTGCCAGCAGCTTAGCGGGGGGTTCAAATGAGCAGTTCTTC; cdr3_aa: CASSLAGGSNEQFF; d_call: NA; v_call: TRBV7-8; j_call: TRBJ2-1; clone_size: many
cdr3_nt: TGTGCCAGCAGCCTCCGCCTAGCGACAGATACGCAGTATTTT; cdr3_aa: CASSLRLATDTQYF; d_call: NA; v_call: TRBV9; j_call: TRBJ2-3; clone_size: NA
cdr3_nt: TGCGCCAGCAGGTTGACTAGCACAGATACGCAGTATTTT; cdr3_aa: CASRLTSTDTQYF; d_call: NA; v_call: TRBV5-1; j_call: TRBJ2-3; clone_size: few
cdr3_nt: TGTGCCAGCGGGGAAAACGAAGAAGAGACCCAGTACTTC; cdr3_aa: CASGENEEETQYF; d_call: NA; v_call: TRBV5-5; j_call: TRBJ2-5; clone_size: few
cdr3_nt: TGTGCCAGCAGCCCTTTGGGACAGGTATCGAATGGCTACACCTTC; cdr3_aa: CASSPLGQVSNGYTF; d_call: TRBD1; v_call: TRBV5-6; j_call: TRBJ1-2; clone_size: few
cdr3_nt: TGTGCCAGCAGTTTCAGGGGCTACGAGCAGTACTTC; cdr3_aa: CASSFRGYEQYF; d_call: NA; v_call: TRBV12-3/TRBV12-4; j_call: TRBJ2-7; clone_size: few
cdr3_nt: TGTGCCAGCAGCTTAGAGCGAGGCCGGGACACTGAAGCTTTCTTT; cdr3_aa: CASSLERGRDTEAFF; d_call: NA; v_call: TRBV11-2; j_call: TRBJ1-1; clone_size: few
cdr3_nt: TGCGCCAGCAGCCCCCACTGGCAGCCGAACACCGGGGAGCTGTTTTTT; cdr3_aa: CASSPHWQPNTGELFF; d_call: NA; v_call: TRBV4-3; j_call: TRBJ2-2; clone_size: many